These 12 T cell receptor beta chains share one sample of origin, sequenced in a study of cytomegalovirus exposure and HLA in healthy donors. The PCR was carried out with 60 Vbeta primers and 13 Jbeta primers. The assay was immunoSEQ multiplex PCR, and TCRdb's table has in-frame clones only and misses some. Among about 190,000 clones listed, around four fifths were seen once. Sequenced sample: PBMCs. Source of these receptors: a woman aged 40 to 50 in good health and CMV-seronegative.

The V call is TRBV9, the J call TRBJ1-2; perhaps TRBD1 as D (6 bases). Germline V gives CDR1 SGDLS, CDR2 YYNGEE. Trimming stripped 4 bases from V and 4 bases from J, with 17 bases between. The CDR3 runs to 15 residues. The CDR3 loop is CASSRGAGRTYGYTF. The DNA of the CDR3 is TGTGCCAGCAGCCGGGGGGCAGGGAGAACCTATGGCTACACCTTC.

The V call is TRBV29-1, the J call TRBJ1-2; D perhaps matches TRBD1 (5 bases). The CDR3 spans 12 residues. Trimming left V 5 bases short and J 5 bases short, with 12 bases between. Germline assignment: CDR1 SQVTM and CDR2 ANQGSEA. The CDR3 protein is CSVLTEDYGYTF. CDR3 bases: TGCAGCGTTCTGACAGAGGATTATGGCTACACCTTC.

V usage is TRBV10-3 and J usage is TRBJ1-2; D perhaps matches TRBD1 (5 bases). Trimming cost V 7 bases and J 8 bases, with 17 bases left between them. CDR1 is ENHRY, CDR2 SYGVKD, per germline. There are 13 residues in the CDR3. DNA for the CDR3: TGTGCCATCACGGAAGACAGCACTATGGGCTACACCTTC. It encodes CAITEDSTMGYTF.

The chain uses TRBV18 and TRBJ1-1, with D unresolved. The CDR3 covers 14 residues. From germline, CDR1 is KGHSH and CDR2 LQKENI. Trimming removed 3 bases at V and 4 bases at J, with 12 bases between. This chain's CDR3 is CASSPDVEGTEAFF. CDR3 in DNA: TGTGCCAGCTCACCGGACGTGGAGGGCACTGAAGCTTTCTTT.

This clone came up once. V gene TRBV30 combines with J gene TRBJ2-7, with 7 bases that match TRBD2. Per germline, CDR1 GTSNPN and CDR2 SVGIG (reference sequence). CDR3 length: 13 amino acids. The V and J ends lost 5 bases and 7 bases, in that order; junction bases with no gene match: 11. The CDR3: CAWSEGGGGEQYV. The CDR3, as DNA: TGTGCCTGGTCCGAGGGTGGGGGGGGTGAGCAGTACGTC.

This clone was counted once. The chain carries TRBV5-6 and TRBJ1-2; 12 bases match TRBD1. V lost 6 bases and J lost 4; bases outside the gene matches: 7. CDR1 and CDR2 (germline): SGHDT, YYEEEE. The CDR3 sequence is 15 residues long. The CDR3 bases are TGTGCCAGCACCCCGGGACAGGGGGCCGTCTATGGCTACACCTTC. Translation: CASTPGQGAVYGYTF.

CDR3 loop: CASSSDSYGNTIYF. The CDR3 region has the DNA TGTGCCAGCAGCTCAGACAGTTATGGAAACACCATATATTTT. The genes are TRBV9 and TRBJ1-3, with D possibly being TRBD1 (5 bases). CDR1 is SGDLS, CDR2 YYNGEE, per germline. V shed 4 bases and J shed 3 bases, with 11 bases lying between them. The CDR3 sequence is 14 residues long.

This chain links TRBV5-1 with TRBJ1-1; D is possibly TRBD1 (5 bases). Trimming removed 0 bases at V and 6 bases at J, with 24 bases between. Germline V lookup: CDR1 SGHRS, CDR2 YFSETQ. The CDR3 loop spans 18 amino acids. The DNA for the CDR3 is TGCGCCAGCAGCTTGGATTCGGGGGGAGGCCAAAGAGGGTCTGAAGCTTTCTTT. This translates into CASSLDSGGGQRGSEAFF. The full variable domain, in which reference TRBV5-1 and TRBJ1-1 provide the parts outside the CDR3, is KAGVTQTPRYLIKTRGQQVTLSCSPISGHRSVSWYQQTPGQGLQFLFEYFSETQRNKGNFPGRFSGRQFSNSRSEMNVSTLELGDSALYLCASSLDSGGGQRGSEAFFGQGTRLTVV.

This chain uses TRBV5-6 with TRBJ1-5, with a tentative D call TRBD1 (5 bases). Trimming removed 0 bases from V and 9 bases from J, with 19 bases in between. The CDR3 totals 16 residues. CDR1 is SGHDT and CDR2 is YYEEEE in the germline V gene. The CDR3 reads CASSLGSDNHPGPQHF. Here the CDR3 DNA reads TGTGCCAGCAGCTTGGGGTCGGACAACCACCCCGGGCCCCAGCATTTT.

The V call is TRBV19, the J call TRBJ2-1, with 7 bases aligning to TRBD1. This CDR3 has 14 amino acids. Germline V gives CDR1 LNHDA, CDR2 SQIVND (reference sequence). The trim removed 4 bases at V and 6 bases at J, leaving 6 bases unmatched. DNA of the CDR3: TGTGCCAGTAGTACTGACAGGGAGCGCAATGAGCAGTTCTTC. As protein: CASSTDRERNEQFF. The entire variable domain, with the rest obtained from reference TRBV19 and TRBJ2-1, is as follows: DGGITQSPKYLFRKEGQNVTLSCEQNLNHDAMYWYRQDPGQGLRLIYYSQIVNDFQKGDIAEGYSVSREKKESFPLTVTSAQKNPTAFYLCASSTDRERNEQFFGPGTRLTVL.

This chain uses TRBV13 with TRBJ2-2; D may be TRBD1 (7 bases). CDR3 size: 18 residues. The germline CDR1 and CDR2 sequences are PRHDT and FYEKMQ (reference sequence). V was clipped by 5 bases and J by 1 base, with 20 bases between them. The CDR3 sequence is CASSRTARQGGNTGELFF. The DNA for the CDR3 is TGTGCCAGCAGCAGAACCGCCCGGCAGGGGGGGAACACCGGGGAGCTGTTTTTT.

The CDR3 here is CASQTQGAGSPLHF. CDR3 sequence (DNA): TGTGCCAGTCAAACACAGGGGGCAGGTTCACCCCTCCACTTT. This chain uses TRBV6-5 with TRBJ1-6, with TRBD1 matching over 9 bases. From germline, CDR1 is MNHEY and CDR2 SVGAGI. The CDR3 has 14 amino acids. Unmatched junction bases numbered 9, after V lost 9 bases and J lost 9 bases.